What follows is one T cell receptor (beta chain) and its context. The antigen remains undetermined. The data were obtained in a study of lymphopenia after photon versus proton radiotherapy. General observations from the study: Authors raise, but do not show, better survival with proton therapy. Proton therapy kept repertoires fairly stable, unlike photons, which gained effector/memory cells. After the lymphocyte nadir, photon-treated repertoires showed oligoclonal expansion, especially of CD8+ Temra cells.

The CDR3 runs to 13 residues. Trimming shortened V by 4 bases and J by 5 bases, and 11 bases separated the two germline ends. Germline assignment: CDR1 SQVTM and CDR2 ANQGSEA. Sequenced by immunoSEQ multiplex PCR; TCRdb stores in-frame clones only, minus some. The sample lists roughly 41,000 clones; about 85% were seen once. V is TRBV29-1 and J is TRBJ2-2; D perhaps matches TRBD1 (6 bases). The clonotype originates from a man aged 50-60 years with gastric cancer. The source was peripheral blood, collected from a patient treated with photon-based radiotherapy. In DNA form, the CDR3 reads TGCAGCGTTGTGGGGGCGCGTACCGGGGAGCTGTTTTTT. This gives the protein CSVVGARTGELFF.